The 16 T cell receptor beta chains given below trace back to one sample, sequenced in a study of CD8+ T cells in alopecia areata. Extraction and reverse transcription of RNA yielded cDNA as the sequencing template. Generated by immunoSEQ multiplex PCR, the TCRdb table keeps only in-frame clones and is missing some. The data hold fewer than 150,000 clones, with around two fifths observed a single time. Sequencing input: CD4+ T cells sorted from blood. The receptors originated from a human donor with alopecia areata.

Comment on this clone: The germline gene is not matched at one end of the junction; a read error may be the cause. The gene calls are TRBV29-1 and TRBJ2-7; TRBD2 agrees at 7 bases. Germline values: CDR1 SQVTM, CDR2 ANQGSEA. The CDR3 is made up of 14 amino acids. Here the CDR3 reads CSVQEGGGRHEQYF. The CDR3, as DNA: TGCAGCGTTCAAGAGGGTGGCGGGAGACACGAGCAGTACTTC.

This clone has more than one count but fewer than ten. The chain uses TRBV30 and TRBJ2-5; tentative D call: TRBD2 (6 bases). The CDR3 has 12 amino acids. V was clipped by 4 bases and J by 7 bases, with 13 bases between them. Germline CDR1 GTSNPN, CDR2 SVGIG (reference sequence). CDR3 sequence: CAWNSGGSTQYF. The CDR3 coding sequence is TGTGCCTGGAACAGCGGAGGGTCGACCCAGTACTTC.

J is TRBJ2-2 and V is TRBV10-3; D tentatively fits TRBD1 or TRBD2 (6 bases each). Germline CDR1 is ENHRY and CDR2 is SYGVKD. Deletions cut 4 bases from V and 6 bases from J, with 24 bases between. CDR3 size: 18 residues. The CDR3 spells CAISALQGRASVPGELFF. Written as DNA, the CDR3 is TGTGCCATCAGTGCTTTACAGGGAAGAGCTAGCGTCCCCGGGGAGCTGTTTTTT.

The rearrangement links TRBV30 to TRBJ2-3; D not certain. The CDR3 is 13 residues long. V was cut by 3 bases and J by 4 bases, with 11 bases left in between. Germline CDR1 and CDR2: GTSNPN and SVGIG (reference sequence). Written as DNA, the CDR3 is TGTGCCTGGAGGGTCTCCGGCGCAGATACGCAGTATTTT. Translating gives CAWRVSGADTQYF.

J is TRBJ2-2 and V is TRBV10-3; D unresolved. V was shortened by 7 bases and J by 5 bases, with 11 bases between the two germline ends. CDR3 length equals 13 residues. Germline CDR1 reads ENHRY; CDR2 reads SYGVKD. CDR3 region: CAINSAGTGELFF. CDR3 bases: TGTGCCATCAATTCGGCAGGAACCGGGGAGCTGTTTTTT.

The genes are TRBV30 and TRBJ1-5; D is perhaps TRBD1 (6 bases). CDR1 GTSNPN and CDR2 SVGIG come from the germline V gene (reference sequence). This CDR3 contains 13 residues. Between the trimmed V and J ends, which lost 1 base and 7 bases, there was a span of 11 bases. The CDR3 spells CAWSAAGGQPQHF. CDR3 bases: TGTGCCTGGAGTGCGGCGGGGGGCCAGCCCCAGCATTTT. Combining the CDR3 with reference TRBV30 and TRBJ1-5 gives the whole variable domain SQTIHQWPATLVQPVGSPLSLECTVEGTSNPNLYWYRQAAGRGLQLLFYSVGIGQISSEVPQNLSASRPQDRQFILSSKKLLLSDSGFYLCAWSAAGGQPQHFGDGTRLSIL.

This clone was observed a handful of times. The rearrangement uses TRBV18 and TRBJ2-6; D is perhaps TRBD1 (5 bases). V was shortened by 1 base and J by 0 bases, with 7 bases between the two germline ends. The CDR3 covers 16 residues. Per the germline V gene, CDR1 is KGHSH and CDR2 is LQKENI. The CDR3 nucleotides are TGTGCCAGCTCACCACTCAGGGCCTCTGGGGCCAACGTCCTGACTTTC. As protein: CASSPLRASGANVLTF.

The chain recombines TRBV6-5 with TRBJ2-7; tentative D call: TRBD1 (5 bases). The CDR3 is made up of 12 amino acids. The V gene lost 7 bases and the J gene lost 3 bases, with 10 bases spanning the gap. CDR1 MNHEY and CDR2 SVGAGI come from the germline V gene. The CDR3 sequence: CASMQGFYEQYF. The DNA of the CDR3 is TGTGCCAGCATGCAGGGATTCTACGAGCAGTACTTC.

This clone occurred once. The chain is built from TRBV29-1 and TRBJ2-4; the D is unclear. Germline values: CDR1 SQVTM, CDR2 ANQGSEA. Trimming pared 1 base from V and 1 base from J, leaving 5 bases between. There are 13 residues in the CDR3. CDR3 DNA: TGCAGCGTTGAAGGGATCGCCAAAAACATTCAGTACTTC. Its translation is CSVEGIAKNIQYF.

The chain has TRBV28 and TRBJ2-7; D might be TRBD2 (6 bases). Trimming removed 4 bases at V and 9 bases at J, with 13 bases between. Germline assignment: CDR1 MDHEN and CDR2 SYDVKM. This CDR3 region has 12 residues. This chain's CDR3 is CASSSTSIGQYF. The CDR3 DNA follows: TGTGCCAGCAGTTCCACTAGCATCGGGCAGTACTTC. Using reference TRBV28 and TRBJ2-7 for the parts outside the CDR3, the full variable domain is DVKVTQSSRYLVKRTGEKVFLECVQDMDHENMFWYRQDPGLGLRLIYFSYDVKMKEKGDIPEGYSVSREKKERFSLILESASTNQTSMYLCASSSTSIGQYFGPGTRLTVT.

The chain is built from TRBV7-2 and TRBJ2-7; tentatively, D is TRBD1 or TRBD2 (5 bases each). V lost 4 bases and J 0 bases, leaving 7 bases between the germline ends. Germline V lookup: CDR1 SGHTA, CDR2 FQGNSA. This CDR3 contains 13 residues. CDR3 sequence reads: CASSSGASYEQYF. CDR3 sequence (DNA): TGTGCCAGCAGCTCCGGGGCCTCCTACGAGCAGTACTTC.

This chain joins TRBV7-2 and TRBJ1-2; unclear D gene. This CDR3 is 15 amino acids long. Germline V CDR1 and CDR2: SGHTA, FQGNSA. Trimming removed 2 bases at V and 5 bases at J, with 15 bases between. The CDR3 reads CASSLMAGGVYGYTF. As DNA, the CDR3 is TGTGCCAGCAGCTTAATGGCCGGTGGGGTTTATGGCTACACCTTC.

V is TRBV6-5 and J is TRBJ2-7; the D gene is possibly TRBD1 (5 bases). Trimming cost V 0 bases and J 1 base, with 10 bases left between them. CDR1 is MNHEY and CDR2 is SVGAGI in the germline V gene. The CDR3 sequence is 15 residues long. The CDR3 sequence: CASSYSSQGSYEQYF. The CDR3 DNA follows: TGTGCCAGCAGTTACTCGAGCCAGGGATCCTACGAGCAGTACTTC.

This chain joins TRBV29-1 and TRBJ1-2; D perhaps matches TRBD1 (6 bases). Trimming took off 7 bases at V and 8 bases at J, with 14 bases between the two ends. Germline assignment: CDR1 SQVTM and CDR2 ANQGSEA. The CDR3 runs to 11 residues. Here the CDR3 reads CSGYRDTGYTF. The CDR3 DNA reads TGCAGCGGCTACCGGGACACGGGCTACACCTTC.

This chain connects TRBV6-6 to TRBJ2-7; weak D call: TRBD1 (6 bases). V lost 4 bases and J lost 6, with 13 bases in between. The CDR3 has 13 amino acids. CDR1 and CDR2 (germline): MNHNY, SVGAGI (reference sequence). The CDR3 reads CASSLSGVGEQYF. CDR3 DNA sequence: TGTGCCAGCAGTTTATCAGGGGTAGGCGAGCAGTACTTC.

This clone was seen once. This chain uses TRBV4-3 with TRBJ1-6; D unresolved. Trimming removed 6 bases at V and 11 bases at J, with 17 bases between. Germline V lookup: CDR1 LGHNA, CDR2 YSLEER. There are 14 residues in the CDR3. The CDR3 DNA sequence: TGCGCCAGCAGTACCGGGCCGGGTGTGCCACCCCTCCACTTT. Protein product: CASSTGPGVPPLHF.